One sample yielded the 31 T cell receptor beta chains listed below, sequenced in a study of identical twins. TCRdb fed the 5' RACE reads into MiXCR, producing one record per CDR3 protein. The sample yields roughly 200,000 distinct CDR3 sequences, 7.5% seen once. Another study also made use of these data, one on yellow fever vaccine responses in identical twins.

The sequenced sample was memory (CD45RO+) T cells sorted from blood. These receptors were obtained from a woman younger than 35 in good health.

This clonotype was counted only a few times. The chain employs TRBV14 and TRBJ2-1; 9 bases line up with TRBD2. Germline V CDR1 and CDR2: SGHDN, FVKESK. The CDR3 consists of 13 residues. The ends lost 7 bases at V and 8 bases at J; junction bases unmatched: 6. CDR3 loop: CASNIAGAYEQFF. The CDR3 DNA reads TGTGCCAGCAACATAGCGGGAGCCTATGAGCAGTTCTTC.

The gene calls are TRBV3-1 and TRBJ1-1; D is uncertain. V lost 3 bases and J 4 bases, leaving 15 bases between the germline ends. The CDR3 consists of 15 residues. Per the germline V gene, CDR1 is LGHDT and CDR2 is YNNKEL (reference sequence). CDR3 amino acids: CASSHPPMGVTEAFF. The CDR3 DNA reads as TGTGCCAGCAGCCACCCCCCCATGGGAGTCACTGAAGCTTTCTTT.

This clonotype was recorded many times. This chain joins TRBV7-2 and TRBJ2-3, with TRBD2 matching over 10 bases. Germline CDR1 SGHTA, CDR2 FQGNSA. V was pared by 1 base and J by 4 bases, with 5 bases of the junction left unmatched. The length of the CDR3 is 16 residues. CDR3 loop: CASSLGSGRGADTQYF. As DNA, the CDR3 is TGTGCCAGCAGCTTAGGGAGCGGGAGGGGTGCAGATACGCAGTATTTT.

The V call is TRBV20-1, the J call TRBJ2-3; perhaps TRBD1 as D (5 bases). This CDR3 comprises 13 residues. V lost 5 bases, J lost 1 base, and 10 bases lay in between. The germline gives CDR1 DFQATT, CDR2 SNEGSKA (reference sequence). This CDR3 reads CSAAPRGTDTQYF. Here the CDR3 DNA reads TGCAGTGCTGCCCCCAGGGGCACAGATACGCAGTATTTT.

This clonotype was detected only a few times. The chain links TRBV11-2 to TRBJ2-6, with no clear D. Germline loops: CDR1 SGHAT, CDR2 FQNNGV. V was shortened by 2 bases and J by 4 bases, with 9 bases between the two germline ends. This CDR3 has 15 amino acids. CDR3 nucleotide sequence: TGTGCCAGCAGCTTAATCAATACGGGGGCCAACGTCCTGACTTTC. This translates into CASSLINTGANVLTF.

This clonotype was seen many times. The DNA for the CDR3 is TGTGCCAGCAGCAGACTAGCGGGGGGGCCGCGGAACTCCTACGAGCAGTACTTC. Residues: CASSRLAGGPRNSYEQYF. This rearrangement joins TRBV3-1 to TRBJ2-7; 14 nucleotides align to TRBD2. The V and J ends lost 5 bases and 0 bases, in that order; junction bases with no gene match: 9. The germline V gene encodes CDR1 LGHDT and CDR2 YNNKEL (reference sequence). The CDR3 is made up of 18 amino acids.

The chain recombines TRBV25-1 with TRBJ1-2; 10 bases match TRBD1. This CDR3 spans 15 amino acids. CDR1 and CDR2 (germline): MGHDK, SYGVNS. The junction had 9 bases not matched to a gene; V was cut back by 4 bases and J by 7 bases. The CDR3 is CASSGPRTGGPGYTF. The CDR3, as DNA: TGTGCCAGCAGTGGACCCCGGACAGGGGGACCTGGCTACACCTTC.

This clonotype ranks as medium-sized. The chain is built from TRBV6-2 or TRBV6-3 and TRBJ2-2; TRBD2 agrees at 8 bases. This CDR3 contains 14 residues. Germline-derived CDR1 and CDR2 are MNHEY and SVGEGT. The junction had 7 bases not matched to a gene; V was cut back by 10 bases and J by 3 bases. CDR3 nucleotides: TGTGCCACCGTTAGCGGGATTTACACCGGGGAGCTGTTTTTT. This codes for CATVSGIYTGELFF.

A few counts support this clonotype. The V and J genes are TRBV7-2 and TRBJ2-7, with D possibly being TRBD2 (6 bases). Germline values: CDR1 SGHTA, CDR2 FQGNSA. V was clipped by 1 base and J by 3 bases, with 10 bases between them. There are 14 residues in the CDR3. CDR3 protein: CASSLGGTYYEQYF. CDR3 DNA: TGTGCCAGCAGCTTAGGTGGGACTTACTACGAGCAGTACTTC. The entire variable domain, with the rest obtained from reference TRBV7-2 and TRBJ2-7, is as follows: GAGVSQSPSNKVTEKGKDVELRCDPISGHTALYWYRQSLGQGLEFLIYFQGNSAPDKSGLPSDRFSAERTGGSVSTLTIQRTQQEDSAVYLCASSLGGTYYEQYFGPGTRLTVT.

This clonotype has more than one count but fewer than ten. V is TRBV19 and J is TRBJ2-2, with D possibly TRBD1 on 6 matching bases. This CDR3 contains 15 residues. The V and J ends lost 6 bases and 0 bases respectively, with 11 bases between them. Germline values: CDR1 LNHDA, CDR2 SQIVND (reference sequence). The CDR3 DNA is TGTGCCAGTAGGAAGGACAGATCGAACACCGGGGAGCTGTTTTTT. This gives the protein CASRKDRSNTGELFF.

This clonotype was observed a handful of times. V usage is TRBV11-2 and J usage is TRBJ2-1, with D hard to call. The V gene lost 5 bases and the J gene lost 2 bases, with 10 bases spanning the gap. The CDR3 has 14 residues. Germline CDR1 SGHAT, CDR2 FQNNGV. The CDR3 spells CASSPVAAYNEQFF. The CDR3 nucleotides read TGTGCCAGCAGCCCGGTTGCCGCCTACAATGAGCAGTTCTTC.

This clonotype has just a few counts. Here the CDR3 DNA reads TGTGCCAGCTCACCGTCCAGGAACTCCTACGAGCAGTACTTC. As protein: CASSPSRNSYEQYF. The chain couples TRBV18 to TRBJ2-7; D is unclear. The germline V gene has CDR1 KGHSH and CDR2 LQKENI. The CDR3 is 14 residues long. V was shortened by 3 bases and J by 0 bases, with 9 bases between the two germline ends.

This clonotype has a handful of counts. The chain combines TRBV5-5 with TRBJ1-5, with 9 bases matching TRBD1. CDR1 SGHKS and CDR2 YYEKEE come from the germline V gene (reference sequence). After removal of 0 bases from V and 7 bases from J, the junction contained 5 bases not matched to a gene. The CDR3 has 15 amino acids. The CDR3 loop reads CASSLVQGAGQPQHF. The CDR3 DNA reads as TGTGCCAGCAGCTTGGTACAGGGGGCGGGACAGCCCCAGCATTTT.

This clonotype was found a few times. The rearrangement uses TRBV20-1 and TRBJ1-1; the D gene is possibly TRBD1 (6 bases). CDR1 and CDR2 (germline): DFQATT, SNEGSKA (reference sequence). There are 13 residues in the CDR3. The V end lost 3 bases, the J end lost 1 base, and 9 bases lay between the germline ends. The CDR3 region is CSARETGNTEAFF. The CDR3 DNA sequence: TGCAGTGCTAGGGAGACAGGGAACACTGAAGCTTTCTTT.

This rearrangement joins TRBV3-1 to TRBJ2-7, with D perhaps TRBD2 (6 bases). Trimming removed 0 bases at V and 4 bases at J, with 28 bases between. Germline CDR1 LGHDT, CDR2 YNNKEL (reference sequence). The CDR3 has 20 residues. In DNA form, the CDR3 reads TGTGCCAGCAGCCAAGAATCACGGGGCGGGATCCTCCTCCCCCCTTACGAGCAGTACTTC. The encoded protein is CASSQESRGGILLPPYEQYF.

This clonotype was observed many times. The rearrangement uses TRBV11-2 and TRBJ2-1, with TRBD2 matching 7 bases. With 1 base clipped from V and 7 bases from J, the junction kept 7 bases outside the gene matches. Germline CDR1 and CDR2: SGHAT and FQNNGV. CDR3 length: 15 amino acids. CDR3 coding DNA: TGTGCCAGCAGCTTAGGAACAGCGGGGTTAAATGAGCAGTTCTTC. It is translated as CASSLGTAGLNEQFF.

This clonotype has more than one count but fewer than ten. In DNA, the CDR3 is TGTGCCAGCAGTTTGTATAACAGGGGGCGAGGCGGGGAGCTGTTTTTT. Encoded protein: CASSLYNRGRGGELFF. V is TRBV12-3 or TRBV12-4 and J is TRBJ2-2; TRBD1 aligns across 9 bases. The junction had 9 bases not matched to a gene; V was cut back by 3 bases and J by 7 bases. There are 16 residues in the CDR3.

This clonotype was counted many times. Written as DNA, the CDR3 is TGTGCCAGCAGCCAAGACCGGGGAACTGAAGCTTTCTTT. As protein: CASSQDRGTEAFF. This chain connects TRBV11-1 to TRBJ1-1; D is ambiguous. The CDR3 totals 13 residues. CDR1 and CDR2 (germline): SGHAT, FQDESV (reference sequence). Trimming left V 5 bases short and J 5 bases short, with 12 bases between.

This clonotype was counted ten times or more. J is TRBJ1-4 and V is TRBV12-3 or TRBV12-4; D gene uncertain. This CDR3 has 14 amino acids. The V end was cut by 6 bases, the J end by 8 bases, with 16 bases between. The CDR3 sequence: CASSLSAPEEKLFF. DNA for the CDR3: TGTGCCAGCAGCTTGAGTGCCCCGGAAGAAAAACTGTTTTTT.

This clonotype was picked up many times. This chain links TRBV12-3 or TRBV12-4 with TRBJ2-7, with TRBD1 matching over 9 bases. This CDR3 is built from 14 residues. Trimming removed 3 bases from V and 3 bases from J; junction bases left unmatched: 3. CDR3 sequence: CASSFRDRVYEQYF. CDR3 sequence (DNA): TGTGCCAGCAGTTTCCGGGACAGGGTCTACGAGCAGTACTTC.

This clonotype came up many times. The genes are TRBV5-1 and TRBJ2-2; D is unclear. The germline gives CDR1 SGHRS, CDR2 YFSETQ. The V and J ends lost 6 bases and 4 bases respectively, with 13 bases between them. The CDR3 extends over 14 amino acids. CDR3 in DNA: TGCGCCAGCATTGGTCCGCAGAGCACCGGGGAGCTGTTTTTT. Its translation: CASIGPQSTGELFF.

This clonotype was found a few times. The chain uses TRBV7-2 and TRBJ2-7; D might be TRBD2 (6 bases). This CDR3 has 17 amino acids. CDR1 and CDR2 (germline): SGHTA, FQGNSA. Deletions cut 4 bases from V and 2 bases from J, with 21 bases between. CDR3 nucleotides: TGTGCCAGCAGCTCCCGGTCAAGTACTGGCGGGGCCTACGAGCAGTACTTC. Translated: CASSSRSSTGGAYEQYF.

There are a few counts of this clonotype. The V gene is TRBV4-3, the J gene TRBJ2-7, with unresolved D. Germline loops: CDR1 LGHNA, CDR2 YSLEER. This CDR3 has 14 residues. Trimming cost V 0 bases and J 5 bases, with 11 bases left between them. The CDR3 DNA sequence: TGCGCCAGCAGCCAAGATCGTGGGTTGGACGAGCAGTACTTC. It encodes CASSQDRGLDEQYF.

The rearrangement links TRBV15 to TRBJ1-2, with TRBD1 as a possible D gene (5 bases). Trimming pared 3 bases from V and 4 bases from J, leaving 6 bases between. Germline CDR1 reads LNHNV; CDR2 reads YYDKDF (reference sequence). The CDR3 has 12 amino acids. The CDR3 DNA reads TGTGCCACCAGCAGCGACAGCTATGGCTACACCTTC. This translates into CATSSDSYGYTF. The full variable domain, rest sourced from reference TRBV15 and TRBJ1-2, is DAMVIQNPRYQVTQFGKPVTLSCSQTLNHNVMYWYQQKSSQAPKLLFHYYDKDFNNEADTPDNFQSRRPNTSFCFLDIRSPGLGDTAMYLCATSSDSYGYTFGSGTRLTVV.

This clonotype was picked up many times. The CDR3 reads CASSSLAGANTGELFF. CDR3 nucleotides: TGTGCCAGCAGCTCCCTCGCGGGCGCGAACACCGGGGAGCTGTTTTTT. The chain is built from TRBV12-3 or TRBV12-4 and TRBJ2-2; D is possibly TRBD2 (5 bases). The CDR3 spans 16 residues. The V end was cut by 6 bases, the J end by 0 bases, with 14 bases between.

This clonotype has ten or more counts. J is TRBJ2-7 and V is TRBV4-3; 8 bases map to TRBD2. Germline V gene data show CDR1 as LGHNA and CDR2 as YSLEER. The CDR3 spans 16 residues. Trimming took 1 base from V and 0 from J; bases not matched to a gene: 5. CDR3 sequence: CASSQGASGSSYEQYF. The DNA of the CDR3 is TGCGCCAGCAGCCAAGGCGCGAGCGGGAGCTCCTACGAGCAGTACTTC.

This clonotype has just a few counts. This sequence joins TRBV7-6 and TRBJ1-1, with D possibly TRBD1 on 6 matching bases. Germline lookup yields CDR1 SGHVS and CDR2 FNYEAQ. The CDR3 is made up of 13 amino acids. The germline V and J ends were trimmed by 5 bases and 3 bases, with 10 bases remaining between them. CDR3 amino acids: CASSPRTDTEAFF. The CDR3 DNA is TGTGCCAGCAGCCCCCGGACAGACACTGAAGCTTTCTTT. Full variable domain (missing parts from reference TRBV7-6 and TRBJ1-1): GAGVSQSPRYKVTKRGQDVALRCDPISGHVSLYWYRQALGQGPEFLTYFNYEAQQDKSGLPNDRFSAERPEGSISTLTIQRTEQRDSAMYRCASSPRTDTEAFFGQGTRLTVV.

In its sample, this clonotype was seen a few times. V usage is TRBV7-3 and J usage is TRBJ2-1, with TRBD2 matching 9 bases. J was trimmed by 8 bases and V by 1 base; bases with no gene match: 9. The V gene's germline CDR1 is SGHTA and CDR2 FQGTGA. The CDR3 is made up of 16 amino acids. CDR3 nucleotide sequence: TGTGCCAGCAGCTTAATGGGGCGGGGGGGCCCCGATGAGCAGTTCTTC. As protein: CASSLMGRGGPDEQFF.

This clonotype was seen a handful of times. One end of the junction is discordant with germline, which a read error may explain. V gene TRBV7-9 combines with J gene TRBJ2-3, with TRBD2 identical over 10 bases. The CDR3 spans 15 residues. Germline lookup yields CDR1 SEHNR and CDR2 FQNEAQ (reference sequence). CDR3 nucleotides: TGTGCCAGCAGCATAGCGGGGGGTATACCAGATACGCAGTATTTT. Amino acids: CASSIAGGIPDTQYF.

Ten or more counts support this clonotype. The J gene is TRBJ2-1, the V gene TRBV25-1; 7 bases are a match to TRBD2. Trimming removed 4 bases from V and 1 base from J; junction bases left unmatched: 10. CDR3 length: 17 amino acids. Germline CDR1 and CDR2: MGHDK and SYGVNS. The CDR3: CASSGKAGQPSYNEQFF. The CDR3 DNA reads TGTGCCAGCAGTGGGAAAGCGGGGCAGCCTTCCTACAATGAGCAGTTCTTC.

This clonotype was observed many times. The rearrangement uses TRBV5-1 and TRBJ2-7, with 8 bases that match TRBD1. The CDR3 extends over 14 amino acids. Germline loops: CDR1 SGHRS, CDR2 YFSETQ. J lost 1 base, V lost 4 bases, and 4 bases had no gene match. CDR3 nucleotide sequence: TGCGCCAGCAGCCAGGGACAGGAATCCTACGAGCAGTACTTC. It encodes CASSQGQESYEQYF.